These 26 T cell receptor beta chains came from one sample sequenced in a study of shared clonotypes between healthy human individuals. Libraries were prepared by immunoSEQ multiplex PCR; TCRdb keeps only in-frame clonotypes and omits some of them. The sample shows about 990,000 clones, approximately 80% of them seen only once. Sequenced input: memory CD4+ T cells from PBMCs. Specified subset: CD45RA-negative fraction. Every receptor here comes from a man aged 18 to 30 in good health. Some clones in this sample may be carry-over from other donors' samples.

The rearrangement joins TRBV7-9 to TRBJ2-1; the match to TRBD2 covers 10 bases. The CDR3 runs 15 residues. Unmatched junction bases numbered 10, after V lost 5 bases and J lost 9 bases. CDR1 and CDR2 from the germline V gene are SEHNR and FQNEAQ (reference sequence). The DNA for the CDR3 is TGTGCCAGCAGCCCAAAGGGACTAGCGCGCGTTGAGCAGTTCTTC. Its protein is CASSPKGLARVEQFF.

This clone came up a few times. The CDR3, as DNA: TGTGCCAGCAGCACCATGACAGGGGCCGCTGGCTACACCTTC. Encoded protein: CASSTMTGAAGYTF. The rearrangement joins TRBV11-2 to TRBJ1-2; 8 nucleotides match TRBD1. This CDR3 has 14 residues. Germline V gene lookup returns CDR1 SGHAT and CDR2 FQNNGV. V trimming: 5 bases; J trimming: 7 bases; junction bases outside the gene matches: 9.

This clone appeared a few times. V gene TRBV6-1 combines with J gene TRBJ2-3; unclear D gene. V lost 5 bases and J 2 bases, leaving 8 bases between the germline ends. Germline CDR1 reads MNHNS; CDR2 reads SASEGT. The CDR3 runs 13 residues. CDR3 residues: CASSRQNTDTQYF. The CDR3 nucleotides are TGTGCCAGCAGTAGGCAGAACACAGATACGCAGTATTTT.

The DNA of the CDR3 is TGTGCCAGCAGTGAGGGCAGGGGCGGAGAGACCCAGTACTTC. Encoded protein: CASSEGRGGETQYF. This sequence joins TRBV2 and TRBJ2-5; tentative D call: TRBD1 (6 bases). This CDR3 has 14 amino acids. V was cut by 3 bases and J by 4 bases, with 12 bases left in between. Germline CDR1 reads SNHLY; CDR2 reads FYNNEI. Full variable domain (remainder filled in from reference TRBV2 and TRBJ2-5): EPEVTQTPSHQVTQMGQEVILRCVPISNHLYFYWYRQILGQKVEFLVSFYNNEISEKSEIFDDQFSVERPDGSNFTLKIRSTKLEDSAMYFCASSEGRGGETQYFGPGTRLLVL.

The rearrangement joins TRBV5-6 to TRBJ2-1; TRBD1 aligns across 8 bases. V lost 3 bases and J lost 13; bases outside the gene matches: 3. Germline values: CDR1 SGHDT, CDR2 YYEEEE. The CDR3 extends over 11 amino acids. The CDR3 loop reads CASSSTGAQFF. CDR3 DNA sequence: TGTGCCAGCAGCTCGACAGGGGCTCAGTTCTTC. Full variable domain (outside the CDR3, taken from reference TRBV5-6 and TRBJ2-1): DAGVTQSPTHLIKTRGQQVTLRCSPKSGHDTVSWYQQALGQGPQFIFQYYEEEERQRGNFPDRFSGHQFPNYSSELNVNALLLGDSALYLCASSSTGAQFFGPGTRLTVL.

The CDR3 is CASSLFRRAEAFF. CDR3 bases: TGTGCCAGCAGTTTATTTAGGAGGGCTGAAGCTTTCTTT. This chain links TRBV28 with TRBJ1-1, with D unclear. Germline loops: CDR1 MDHEN, CDR2 SYDVKM. Trimming pared 1 base from V and 6 bases from J, leaving 9 bases between. CDR3 length: 13 amino acids.

For this clone: The sample has other DNA sequences that encode this CDR3 too. The gene calls are TRBV5-1 and TRBJ2-7; D is undetermined. Per germline, CDR1 SGHRS and CDR2 YFSETQ. This CDR3 is built from 14 residues. Deletions cut 0 bases from V and 2 bases from J, with 9 bases between. The CDR3 DNA sequence: TGCGCCAGCAGCTTGGCAGTCGGACCCTACGAGCAGTACTTC. Amino acids: CASSLAVGPYEQYF. Variable domain in full (rest from reference TRBV5-1 and TRBJ2-7): KAGVTQTPRYLIKTRGQQVTLSCSPISGHRSVSWYQQTPGQGLQFLFEYFSETQRNKGNFPGRFSGRQFSNSRSEMNVSTLELGDSALYLCASSLAVGPYEQYFGPGTRLTVT.

The V gene is TRBV7-9, the J gene TRBJ2-1, with TRBD1 identical over 10 bases. Germline-derived CDR1 and CDR2 are SEHNR and FQNEAQ (reference sequence). The V and J ends lost 4 bases and 6 bases, in that order; junction bases with no gene match: 9. The CDR3 extends over 16 amino acids. CDR3: CASSSYRDRGVNEQFF. CDR3 DNA sequence: TGTGCCAGCAGCTCGTACCGGGACAGGGGTGTCAATGAGCAGTTCTTC.

The chain is built from TRBV5-1 and TRBJ1-1; weak D call: TRBD1 (6 bases). V gave up 4 bases and J gave up 5 bases, with 24 bases separating them. Germline CDR1 is SGHRS and CDR2 is YFSETQ. The CDR3 has 17 residues. The DNA for the CDR3 is TGCGCCAGCAGCCTTGATGGGACTCCGCAGGGGTCAACTGAAGCTTTCTTT. Protein sequence: CASSLDGTPQGSTEAFF.

The V gene is TRBV28, the J gene TRBJ1-2; D perhaps matches TRBD1 (5 bases). This CDR3 has 13 residues. The germline CDR1 and CDR2 sequences are MDHEN and SYDVKM. Trimming cost V 5 bases and J 7 bases, with 14 bases left between them. The CDR3 region has the DNA TGTGCCAGCAGTCGGGGCTTTACAGGTGGCTACACCTTC. Protein sequence: CASSRGFTGGYTF.

This chain uses TRBV30 with TRBJ2-7, with TRBD2 matching 10 bases. CDR3 size: 15 residues. Losses at the gene ends were 3 bases for V and 6 bases for J; bases not matched to a gene: 11. Per germline, CDR1 GTSNPN and CDR2 SVGIG (reference sequence). CDR3 amino acids: CAWRVPGTSVSEQYF. CDR3 nucleotide sequence: TGTGCCTGGAGGGTACCCGGGACTAGCGTGAGCGAGCAGTACTTC.

In this sample, this clone turned up a few times. The rearrangement joins TRBV6-1 to TRBJ1-3; D is unresolved. Trimming left V 1 base short and J 2 bases short, with 12 bases between. This CDR3 region has 16 residues. CDR1 is MNHNS, CDR2 SASEGT, per germline. The CDR3 reads CASSEVEGLTGNTIYF. CDR3 nucleotides: TGTGCCAGCAGTGAAGTTGAGGGATTAACTGGAAACACCATATATTTT.

The sample holds a few counts of this clone. This sample also contains other DNA sequences that code for the same CDR3. The J gene is TRBJ1-1, the V gene TRBV20-1, with TRBD1 identical over 8 bases. The CDR3 runs to 11 residues. V lost 3 bases to trimming and J lost 8 bases; unmatched junction nucleotides: 2. Germline CDR1 is DFQATT and CDR2 is SNEGSKA (reference sequence). The chain's CDR3 is CSARDRDEAFF. The DNA for the CDR3 is TGCAGTGCTAGGGACAGGGACGAAGCTTTCTTT.

The chain has TRBV27 and TRBJ1-2, with a possible D match to TRBD1 (6 bases). This CDR3 has 13 residues. Trimming removed 8 bases at V and 4 bases at J, with 14 bases between. CDR1 and CDR2 (germline): MNHEY, SMNVEV (reference sequence). The CDR3 spells CASGKTGPYGYTF. CDR3 bases: TGTGCCAGCGGAAAGACAGGCCCCTATGGCTACACCTTC.

In the case of this clone: Other DNA variants within this sample encode the same CDR3. The chain couples TRBV7-2 to TRBJ1-3; the D is unclear. V shed 1 base and J shed 1 base, with 5 bases lying between them. Looked up from germline, CDR1 is SGHTA and CDR2 is FQGNSA. This CDR3 has 14 amino acids. This CDR3 is CASSLGVSGNTIYF. CDR3 nucleotide sequence: TGTGCCAGCAGCTTAGGGGTGTCTGGAAACACCATATATTTT.

A note on this clone: This CDR3 is also generated by other DNA sequences in the sample. The J gene is TRBJ2-1, the V gene TRBV5-4; D is perhaps TRBD1 (5 bases). The CDR3 covers 15 residues. In germline, CDR1 is SGHNT, CDR2 YYREEE (reference sequence). Trimming shortened V by 4 bases and J by 0 bases, and 11 bases separated the two germline ends. CDR3 amino acids: CASSPTGSSYNEQFF. CDR3 sequence (DNA): TGTGCCAGCAGCCCTACAGGCAGCTCCTACAATGAGCAGTTCTTC.

J is TRBJ2-1 and V is TRBV7-3, with a weak D call TRBD2 (6 bases). Germline CDR1 SGHTA, CDR2 FQGTGA. The CDR3 is made up of 13 amino acids. V lost 3 bases to trimming and J lost 9 bases, with 12 bases between them. CDR3 sequence (DNA): TGTGCCAGCAGCTTGGAGGGGCTTACTGAGCAGTTCTTC. Encoded protein: CASSLEGLTEQFF.

The gene calls are TRBV9 and TRBJ1-2; 8 bases agree with TRBD1. V shed 0 bases and J 3 bases; nucleotides not matched to a gene: 10. The CDR3 is made up of 17 amino acids. The germline V gene has CDR1 SGDLS and CDR2 YYNGEE. The CDR3 loop reads CASSVARPGGRDYGYTF. The DNA of the CDR3 is TGTGCCAGCAGCGTAGCCCGACCAGGGGGCCGGGACTATGGCTACACCTTC.

The chain has TRBV5-1 and TRBJ1-2; D possibly corresponds to TRBD1 (5 bases). The germline V and J ends were trimmed by 4 bases and 3 bases, with 13 bases remaining between them. The CDR3 is 14 residues long. Germline V CDR1 and CDR2: SGHRS, YFSETQ. The CDR3 is CASSTGTAYYGYTF. CDR3 nucleotide sequence: TGCGCCAGCAGCACCGGGACCGCTTACTATGGCTACACCTTC.

This sequence joins TRBV2 and TRBJ1-5, with no clear D. The CDR3 has 14 residues. V gave up 8 bases and J gave up 3 bases, with 14 bases separating them. The germline CDR1 and CDR2 sequences are SNHLY and FYNNEI. The chain's CDR3 is CASAVGRSNQPQHF. In DNA, the CDR3 is TGTGCCAGCGCCGTCGGACGGTCCAATCAGCCCCAGCATTTT.

As concerns this clone: Other nucleotide sequences in the sample specify the same CDR3. The chain couples TRBV2 to TRBJ1-3, with a tentative D call TRBD1 (5 bases). The CDR3 is 13 residues long. Trimming removed 2 bases at V and 4 bases at J, with 6 bases between. Germline lookup yields CDR1 SNHLY and CDR2 FYNNEI. The DNA for the CDR3 is TGTGCCAGCAGTGAACAGGGCGGAAACACCATATATTTT. This gives the protein CASSEQGGNTIYF.

This chain joins TRBV5-1 and TRBJ2-7; possible D gene TRBD2, 5 bases. CDR3 size: 11 residues. The germline CDR1 and CDR2 sequences are SGHRS and YFSETQ. V gave up 5 bases and J gave up 7 bases, with 10 bases separating them. The CDR3 DNA sequence: TGCGCCAGCAGTGGAGGTAGGGAGCAGTACTTC. Its translation is CASSGGREQYF.

The chain has TRBV27 and TRBJ2-1; TRBD2 agrees at 13 bases. Germline trimming cut 6 bases from V and 7 bases from J; bases unmatched to any gene: 6. The CDR3 sequence is 15 residues long. Germline lookup yields CDR1 MNHEY and CDR2 SMNVEV (reference sequence). The CDR3 nucleotides read TGTGCCAGCAGGCGGACTAGCGGGAGATGGAATGAGCAGTTCTTC. It yields the protein CASRRTSGRWNEQFF.

The J gene is TRBJ2-7, the V gene TRBV18, with TRBD1 identical over 8 bases. Germline CDR1 KGHSH, CDR2 LQKENI. The CDR3 contains 14 residues. After removal of 3 bases from V and 4 bases from J, the junction contained 5 bases not matched to a gene. The CDR3 region has the DNA TGTGCCAGCTCACCTGTGACAGGGGAGTACGAGCAGTACTTC. Translation: CASSPVTGEYEQYF.

Regarding this clone: The junction and the germline gene differ at one end; a read error may be behind it. Different DNA sequences within this sample yield the same CDR3. The chain has TRBV5-1 and TRBJ2-7, with 7 bases identical to TRBD2. From germline, CDR1 is SGHRS and CDR2 YFSETQ. The CDR3 consists of 14 residues. Here the CDR3 reads CASSLGGSGYEQYF. The CDR3 coding sequence is TGTGCCAGCAGCCTGGGGGGGAGCGGCTACGAGCAGTACTTC.

The V gene is TRBV5-8, the J gene TRBJ2-5; possibly TRBD1 for D (6 bases). The V gene lost 0 bases and the J gene lost 4 bases, with 16 bases spanning the gap. This CDR3 comprises 16 residues. Germline CDR1 and CDR2: SGHTS and YDEGEE. The CDR3 coding sequence is TGTGCCAGCAGCTTGGGTAGGACAGCCATTTCAGAGACCCAGTACTTC. Translation gives CASSLGRTAISETQYF.